These 31 T cell receptor beta chains originate from one sample sequenced in a study of beta chain features in type 1 diabetes. cDNA synthesis used the whole RNA isolate, giving expressed TCRB sequences. The table came from immunoSEQ multiplex PCR; TCRdb's copy has only in-frame clones and leaves some out. The sample consists of around 450,000 clones, roughly 10% of them appearing once. The source material was naive CD4+ T cells from blood. The receptors here all came from a woman aged 18-30 years in good health.

With respect to this clone: Other nucleotide sequences from this sample produce the same CDR3. The chain has TRBV9 and TRBJ1-1; D is uncertain. Trimming shortened V by 3 bases and J by 1 base, and 7 bases separated the two germline ends. The CDR3 runs to 13 residues. Germline V CDR1 and CDR2: SGDLS, YYNGEE. DNA of the CDR3: TGTGCCAGCAGCGCTACCGCGAACACTGAAGCTTTCTTT. Translating it yields CASSATANTEAFF.

This clone was seen a few times. V usage is TRBV5-4 and J usage is TRBJ2-3, with D maybe TRBD2 (6 bases). The germline V gene has CDR1 SGHNT and CDR2 YYREEE (reference sequence). The CDR3 extends over 14 amino acids. Deletions cut 7 bases from V and 5 bases from J, with 17 bases between. CDR3 sequence reads: CASRELSGRDTQYF. In DNA form, the CDR3 reads TGTGCCAGCCGGGAGTTATCAGGGCGAGATACGCAGTATTTT.

Regarding this clone: At one boundary the junction diverges from the germline segment, which might be a read error. Distinct nucleotide sequences in the sample also encode this CDR3. The chain uses TRBV25-1 and TRBJ2-7, with D unresolved. Germline V CDR1 and CDR2: MGHDK, SYGVNS. This CDR3 spans 11 amino acids. CDR3 region: CASRDSYEQYF. The CDR3, as DNA: TGTGCCAGCAGGGATTCCTACGAGCAATACTTC.

The rearrangement uses TRBV6-5 and TRBJ2-3; the D is unclear. This CDR3 is 14 amino acids long. The germline V and J ends were trimmed by 1 base and 2 bases, with 7 bases remaining between them. Germline CDR1 reads MNHEY; CDR2 reads SVGAGI. CDR3 coding DNA: TGTGCCAGCAGTTACTATCGGTACACAGATACGCAGTATTTT. Protein: CASSYYRYTDTQYF.

The chain employs TRBV18 and TRBJ2-1; D possibly uses TRBD1 or TRBD2 (6 bases each). V lost 5 bases, J lost 15 bases, and 17 bases lay in between. The CDR3 covers 12 residues. Germline CDR1 and CDR2: KGHSH and LQKENI. The CDR3 sequence is CASSRGAEGLFF. DNA for the CDR3: TGTGCCAGCTCAAGGGGGGCAGAAGGATTGTTCTTC.

This clone was recorded a few times. This chain joins TRBV18 and TRBJ1-1; TRBD1 agrees at 7 bases. CDR3 size: 14 residues. J was trimmed by 0 bases and V by 5 bases; bases with no gene match: 3. Germline V CDR1 and CDR2: KGHSH, LQKENI. CDR3 nucleotide sequence: TGTGCCAGCTCATATGACAGGGTGAACACTGAAGCTTTCTTT. Protein product: CASSYDRVNTEAFF.

The chain couples TRBV4-3 to TRBJ2-5, with a possible D match to TRBD1 (5 bases). This CDR3 spans 15 amino acids. Germline assignment: CDR1 LGHNA and CDR2 YSLEER. The V and J ends lost 3 bases and 1 base respectively, with 12 bases between them. The CDR3 is CASSHVRGLQETQYF. The CDR3 DNA follows: TGCGCCAGCAGCCACGTAAGGGGCCTCCAAGAGACCCAGTACTTC.

This chain uses TRBV5-1 with TRBJ2-1, with 7 positions matching TRBD2. The CDR3 length is 16 residues. Germline CDR1 and CDR2: SGHRS and YFSETQ. After removal of 2 bases from V and 8 bases from J, the junction contained 13 bases not matched to a gene. CDR3 protein: CASSFQGGLGVYEQFF. CDR3 nucleotides: TGCGCCAGCAGCTTCCAAGGCGGACTAGGGGTTTATGAGCAGTTCTTC.

Turning to this clone: The sample contains more than one DNA sequence encoding this CDR3. The chain carries TRBV18 and TRBJ2-5; D not certain. Trimming stripped 2 bases from V and 2 bases from J, with 9 bases between. Germline V gives CDR1 KGHSH, CDR2 LQKENI. CDR3 length equals 14 residues. The CDR3 spells CASSPSLGQETQYF. As DNA, the CDR3 is TGTGCCAGCTCACCAAGCCTAGGACAAGAGACCCAGTACTTC.

This clone was seen more than once but under ten times. V is TRBV6-4 and J is TRBJ2-6, with 9 bases identical to TRBD1. Unmatched junction bases numbered 13, after V lost 5 bases and J lost 2 bases. This CDR3 contains 19 residues. Germline CDR1 MRHNA, CDR2 SNTAGT. CDR3 residues: CASSNPPGQGTPGANVLTF. Written as DNA, the CDR3 is TGTGCCAGCAGTAACCCTCCGGGACAGGGTACACCTGGGGCCAACGTCCTGACTTTC.

A few counts support this clone. V is TRBV25-1 and J is TRBJ2-2; 8 nucleotides match TRBD1. Trimming removed 5 bases from V and 14 bases from J; junction bases left unmatched: 4. The CDR3 extends over 11 amino acids. CDR1 and CDR2 (germline): MGHDK, SYGVNS. The DNA of the CDR3 is TGTGCCAGCAGTAGGGACAGGACCCTGTTTTTT. Translating gives CASSRDRTLFF.

This clone was observed a few times. The chain has TRBV14 and TRBJ2-1; TRBD1 or TRBD2 may be the D gene (6 bases each). Germline V gene data show CDR1 as SGHDN and CDR2 as FVKESK. The V end lost 5 bases, the J end lost 5 bases, and 13 bases lay between the germline ends. The CDR3 contains 14 residues. In nucleotides, the CDR3 is TGTGCCAGCAGCTCCGGGGGCCCTAACAATGAGCAGTTCTTC. The encoded protein is CASSSGGPNNEQFF.

This rearrangement joins TRBV5-6 to TRBJ2-5, with D perhaps given as TRBD1 or TRBD2 (5 bases each). Germline values: CDR1 SGHDT, CDR2 YYEEEE. V lost 2 bases to trimming and J lost 3 bases, with 8 bases between them. There are 13 residues in the CDR3. The CDR3 DNA follows: TGTGCCAGCAGCTTTGGGACCGAAGAGACCCAGTACTTC. Translating gives CASSFGTEETQYF. Combining the CDR3 with reference TRBV5-6 and TRBJ2-5 gives the whole variable domain DAGVTQSPTHLIKTRGQQVTLRCSPKSGHDTVSWYQQALGQGPQFIFQYYEEEERQRGNFPDRFSGHQFPNYSSELNVNALLLGDSALYLCASSFGTEETQYFGPGTRLLVL.

The chain joins TRBV7-9 to TRBJ2-1; a weak D match, TRBD1 (5 bases). V lost 7 bases to trimming and J lost 3 bases, with 16 bases between them. Per the germline V gene, CDR1 is SEHNR and CDR2 is FQNEAQ (reference sequence). The CDR3 extends over 15 amino acids. CDR3 bases: TGTGCCAGCAAAGGTACGCAGGGTGGCTACAATGAGCAGTTCTTC. Residues: CASKGTQGGYNEQFF.

The chain carries TRBV7-9 and TRBJ1-3, with D hard to call. The CDR3 runs 15 residues. V lost 5 bases, J lost 2 bases, and 13 bases lay in between. Germline values: CDR1 SEHNR, CDR2 FQNEAQ (reference sequence). The CDR3 DNA reads as TGTGCCAGCAGCCCTCGGTCGTCCCCTGGAAACACCATATATTTT. Its translation is CASSPRSSPGNTIYF.

The V call is TRBV11-3, the J call TRBJ2-1; the D is unclear. Germline V lookup: CDR1 SGHNT, CDR2 YENEEA. Trimming left V 5 bases short and J 9 bases short, with 14 bases between. The CDR3 extends over 13 amino acids. CDR3 sequence (DNA): TGTGCCAGCAGCCCTTTCATCGTAGGTGAGCAGTTCTTC. Residues: CASSPFIVGEQFF.

V usage is TRBV5-4 and J usage is TRBJ1-2; D is uncertain. This CDR3 region has 13 residues. The ends were cut back, 3 bases at V and 8 bases at J, with 14 bases in the middle. From germline, CDR1 is SGHNT and CDR2 YYREEE (reference sequence). CDR3 sequence: CASSSLRSQGYTF. The CDR3 DNA reads as TGTGCCAGCAGCTCCCTCAGATCGCAGGGCTACACCTTC.

This clone appeared a few times. The chain uses TRBV5-1 and TRBJ2-1; no reliable D call. This CDR3 is built from 14 residues. The V gene's germline CDR1 is SGHRS and CDR2 YFSETQ. With 3 bases removed from V and 7 bases from J, the gap between germline ends came to 14 bases. The CDR3 is CASSSRALPNEQFF. The CDR3 nucleotides read TGCGCCAGCAGCTCTCGAGCCCTGCCAAATGAGCAGTTCTTC. Combining the CDR3 with reference TRBV5-1 and TRBJ2-1 gives the whole variable domain KAGVTQTPRYLIKTRGQQVTLSCSPISGHRSVSWYQQTPGQGLQFLFEYFSETQRNKGNFPGRFSGRQFSNSRSEMNVSTLELGDSALYLCASSSRALPNEQFFGPGTRLTVL.

This clone was counted between two and nine times. The chain employs TRBV11-3 and TRBJ1-5; D gene ambiguous. V dropped 1 base and J dropped 9 bases, with 10 bases sitting between them. CDR3 size: 13 residues. The germline CDR1 and CDR2 sequences are SGHNT and YENEEA. The CDR3 sequence is CASSLAPMLPQHF. The CDR3 coding sequence is TGTGCCAGCAGCTTAGCCCCAATGCTGCCCCAGCATTTT.

This clone occurred a few times. This chain connects TRBV7-8 to TRBJ2-4; possibly TRBD2 for D (7 bases). The germline CDR1 and CDR2 sequences are SGHVS and FQNEAQ. This CDR3 has 18 amino acids. Trimming removed 5 bases from V and 2 bases from J, with 22 bases in between. CDR3 sequence (DNA): TGTGCCAGCAGCCCCCGTGGGGGGCGGGGGACGACCAAAAACATTCAGTACTTC. This gives the protein CASSPRGGRGTTKNIQYF.

The chain has TRBV4-2 and TRBJ2-7; 13 bases are shared with TRBD2. The J segment lost 4 bases and the V segment lost 1 base, leaving 4 bases of the junction unmatched. Per the germline V gene, CDR1 is LGHNA and CDR2 is YNFKEQ. The CDR3 length is 16 residues. The CDR3 DNA follows: TGTGCCAGCAGCCAAGGGACTAGCGGGGGATCTTACGAGCAGTACTTC. As protein: CASSQGTSGGSYEQYF.

This clone came up a few times. This chain joins TRBV19 and TRBJ2-1, with D perhaps assigned TRBD1 or TRBD2 (5 bases each). Trimming left V 4 bases short and J 7 bases short, with 11 bases between. Germline loops: CDR1 LNHDA, CDR2 SQIVND (reference sequence). CDR3 length: 13 amino acids. CDR3 DNA sequence: TGTGCCAGTAGTACCGAGAGGGGTAATGAGCAGTTCTTC. It encodes CASSTERGNEQFF.

The V gene is TRBV15, the J gene TRBJ1-5; D not resolved. Germline V gene sequence: CDR1 LNHNV, CDR2 YYDKDF (reference sequence). V lost 1 base to trimming and J lost 5 bases, with 9 bases between them. CDR3 length: 14 amino acids. CDR3 region: CATSRVSVDQPQHF. CDR3 DNA: TGTGCCACCAGCAGAGTCAGCGTTGATCAGCCCCAGCATTTT.

The V gene is TRBV30, the J gene TRBJ2-5, with 11 bases identical to TRBD2. The CDR3 is 13 residues long. The J segment lost 5 bases and the V segment lost 3 bases, leaving 2 bases of the junction unmatched. Germline CDR1 and CDR2: GTSNPN and SVGIG (reference sequence). CDR3 sequence: CAWRLAGVETQYF. The CDR3 DNA reads as TGTGCCTGGAGACTAGCGGGAGTTGAGACCCAGTACTTC.

J is TRBJ2-1 and V is TRBV2; TRBD1 is a possible D gene (6 bases). The germline CDR1 and CDR2 sequences are SNHLY and FYNNEI. CDR3 size: 15 residues. The V gene lost 3 bases and the J gene lost 2 bases, with 11 bases spanning the gap. The CDR3 bases are TGTGCCAGCAGTGACGTGGGGGCCACCTACAATGAGCAGTTCTTC. It translates to CASSDVGATYNEQFF.

The rearrangement joins TRBV5-4 to TRBJ1-1; a possible D gene is TRBD1 (5 bases). CDR1 SGHNT and CDR2 YYREEE come from the germline V gene (reference sequence). The V and J ends lost 3 bases and 7 bases respectively, with 16 bases between them. The CDR3 is 14 amino acids. CDR3 residues: CASSSGRGMGEAFF. CDR3 DNA: TGTGCCAGCAGCTCGGGACGGGGTATGGGTGAAGCTTTCTTT. The full variable domain, in which reference TRBV5-4 and TRBJ1-1 provide the parts outside the CDR3, is ETGVTQSPTHLIKTRGQQVTLRCSSQSGHNTVSWYQQALGQGPQFIFQYYREEENGRGNFPPRFSGLQFPNYSSELNVNALELDDSALYLCASSSGRGMGEAFFGQGTRLTVV.

This clone was detected only a few times. The chain employs TRBV7-2 and TRBJ2-5, with no clear D. The CDR3 contains 14 residues. The germline V gene encodes CDR1 SGHTA and CDR2 FQGNSA. The V end was cut by 4 bases, the J end by 2 bases, with 11 bases between. In DNA, the CDR3 is TGTGCCAGCAGCTCCGTCGGATTACAAGAGACCCAGTACTTC. The encoded protein is CASSSVGLQETQYF.

This chain connects TRBV7-9 to TRBJ2-5; D is perhaps TRBD2 (5 bases). The V and J ends lost 5 bases and 4 bases respectively, with 14 bases between them. The CDR3 has 14 residues. Germline CDR1 is SEHNR and CDR2 is FQNEAQ (reference sequence). CDR3 sequence (DNA): TGTGCCAGCAGCAAAGAGAGGGTAGCAGAGACCCAGTACTTC. It codes for CASSKERVAETQYF. The full variable domain, its missing parts supplied by reference TRBV7-9 and TRBJ2-5, is DTGVSQNPRHKITKRGQNVTFRCDPISEHNRLYWYRQTLGQGPEFLTYFQNEAQLEKSRLLSDRFSAERPKGSFSTLEIQRTEQGDSAMYLCASSKERVAETQYFGPGTRLLVL.

In this sample, this clone turned up a few times. The CDR3 DNA follows: TGTGCCAGCGGATCGGGAGCGGGGGCCTCAGTGGAGCAGTTCTTC. Translated, it gives CASGSGAGASVEQFF. V and J are TRBV9 and TRBJ2-1, with TRBD2 matching over 8 bases. From germline, CDR1 is SGDLS and CDR2 YYNGEE. V was pared by 7 bases and J by 10 bases, with 16 bases of the junction left unmatched. This CDR3 is built from 15 residues.

The CDR3 DNA reads as TGCGCCAGCAGCGTAGGACAGGGAGGCCAAGAGACCCAGTACTTC. It translates to CASSVGQGGQETQYF. The chain recombines TRBV5-1 with TRBJ2-5, with 8 bases matching TRBD1. Looked up from germline, CDR1 is SGHRS and CDR2 is YFSETQ. The CDR3 runs to 15 residues. J gave up 1 base and V 4 bases, and 6 bases lay outside the gene matches.

The chain is built from TRBV9 and TRBJ1-3; 8 bases agree with TRBD1. The CDR3 extends over 17 amino acids. Germline CDR1 is SGDLS and CDR2 is YYNGEE. Trimming cost V 3 bases and J 5 bases; bases outside gene matches: 13. CDR3 coding DNA: TGTGCCAGCAGCGCCCGCCCCGGACAGGGCTTCCGAAACACCATATATTTT. This gives the protein CASSARPGQGFRNTIYF. The full variable domain, its missing parts supplied by reference TRBV9 and TRBJ1-3, is DSGVTQTPKHLITATGQRVTLRCSPRSGDLSVYWYQQSLDQGLQFLIQYYNGEERAKGNILERFSAQQFPDLHSELNLSSLELGDSALYFCASSARPGQGFRNTIYFGEGSWLTVV.